This TCR beta chain derives from a study of blood T cell repertoires in COVID-19. Study-level information: From the United States, Italy and Spain came samples of acute and convalescent COVID-19. PBMCs, B-cell-depleted T cells, or T cells provided the cDNA or gDNA that made up the material.

The table lists this clone with a count of one. Trimming removed 9 bases from V and 8 bases from J; junction bases left unmatched: 5. Germline V CDR1 and CDR2: LNHDA, SQIVND (reference sequence). The CDR3 has 14 amino acids. Authors' analysis steps: Reference gene primer amplification gave estimated nucleated cell counts. Profiling relied on immunoSEQ multiplex PCR, and the TCRdb table lists in-frame clones only, not all of them. V, J and clone size were drawn from that table, and D and trimming were deduced from the DNA. The sample yields approximately 200,000 clones, approximately 87% seen once. V and J are TRBV19 and TRBJ2-1; 15 nucleotides line up with TRBD2. This clonotype originated in a man in his 60s who had recovered from COVID-19. The sequencing input was peripheral blood. The CDR3 spells CASNGLAGGYEQFF. In DNA, the CDR3 is TGTGCCAGCAACGGACTAGCGGGGGGGTATGAGCAGTTCTTC.